The source of this T cell receptor (beta chain) is a study of identical twins (dated by TCRdb to about 2016). Background on the whole study: To test whether fetal clonotypes persist, the study used deep sequencing on TCR alpha and beta repertoires from monozygotic twins, unrelated adults of various ages, and cord blood. Replicate twin experiments were performed at different times using different library preparation protocols to rule out contamination. The paper's findings and limits, for the study overall: Recombination models systematically underestimated out-of-frame TCR alpha sharing in monozygotic twins but agreed with sharing between unrelated individuals. Because the same donors could not be followed over many years, the conclusions depended on cross-sectional statistical analysis. Compared with coincidental sharing between unrelated individuals, out-of-frame TCR alpha sequences shared between twins showed an excess of sequences with low generation probability. Abundant cord blood beta clonotypes carried fewer insertions; young adult naive repertoires showed a weaker similar trend, while memory repertoires showed none. The excess sharing between twins in beta out-of-frame sequences was weaker because fewer shared sequences reduced the signal-to-noise ratio. Zero-insertion analyses could be partly confounded by invariant T cells such as MAIT and iNKT, though diverse VJ usage argued against such confounding for most clonotypes.

Preparation of the library involved 5' RACE. TCRdb names Illumina HiSeq 2000 as the instrument used. Template switching added a universal primer binding site, and the final cDNA carried a unique molecular identifier that allowed TCR cDNA molecules to be counted accurately. Specific primers in the conserved constant-segment region were used to synthesize first-strand cDNA for the TCR alpha and beta chains. To control for contamination, each cDNA library was double barcoded with a SMART-Mk sample barcode plus Illumina barcodes. Two successive PCR steps introduced TruSeq adapter sequences along with Illumina sample barcodes. TCR alpha and beta cDNA libraries were sequenced on the Illumina HiSeq platform with custom primers. The published analysis was carried out like this. Unique molecular identifiers were extracted from raw reads with MiGEC, and CDR3 positions were determined with MiXCR. Recombination models were inferred per individual with the repgenHMM and IGoR tools using an EM algorithm. The tcR package in R was used for shared clonotype analysis, with sharing normalized by the product of cloneset sizes. To study raw recombination without the effects of thymic and clonal selection, out-of-frame nonproductive sequences were analyzed. TCRdb took the public reads, trimmed them with fastp at Q25, ran MiXCR for clone calling and kept in-frame beta chains. Each entry merges the rows of one CDR3 protein and shows their most common DNA and genes. These V and J calls derive from TCRdb rather than the authors' analysis. This sample comprises approximately 700,000 distinct CDR3 sequences, 6.1% of them detected only once. Under 2% of the sample belongs to the ten largest clones.

V was cut back by 2 bases and J by 6 bases, leaving a gap of 26 bases between them. Reading from cysteine to phenylalanine, the CDR3 counts 19 amino acids. Only CDR3 DNA is held: 57 bases, read in frame from base 1. CDR1 and CDR2 were assigned from the germline V gene as SGHAT and FQNNGV. At least ten counts were recorded for this clonotype. Its antigen remains unidentified. No base quality values were provided; no much bigger clone lies one nucleotide off. Every donor in the study was a healthy Caucasian. The study also sequenced three unrelated non-twin adults: a male aged 18 to 30, a male aged 50 to 60 and a female aged 50 to 60. Miltenyi CD45RO+ enrichment and human naive T-cell isolation kits were used to isolate memory (CD45RO+) and naive T cells from PBMC.

The chain is made from TRBV11-2 and TRBJ2-1; the D region may be TRBD1 or TRBD2, each matching 5 bases equally. This clonotype was obtained from a man between 18 and 35 years old in good health. The source material was naive T cells sorted from blood. The sample's cell subset or site, from its label and the paper: cells isolated with a human naive T-cell isolation kit. The nucleotides are TGTGCCAGCAGCTTAAGAAGTTGGGGAAATAGCGATAGGGGCAATGAGCAGTTCTTC. It translates as CASSLRSWGNSDRGNEQFF.